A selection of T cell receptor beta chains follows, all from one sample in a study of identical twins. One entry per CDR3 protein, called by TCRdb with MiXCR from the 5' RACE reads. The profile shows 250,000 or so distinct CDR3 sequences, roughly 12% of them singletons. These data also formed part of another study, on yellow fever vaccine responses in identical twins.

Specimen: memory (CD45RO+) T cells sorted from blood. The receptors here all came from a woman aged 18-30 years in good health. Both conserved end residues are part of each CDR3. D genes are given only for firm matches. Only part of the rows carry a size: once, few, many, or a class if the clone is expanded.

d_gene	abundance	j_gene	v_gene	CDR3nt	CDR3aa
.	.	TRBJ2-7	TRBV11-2	TGTGCCAGCAGCTTACAAGGCCCCGGGGGCACTAGAGCCTACGAGCAGTACTTC	CASSLQGPGGTRAYEQYF
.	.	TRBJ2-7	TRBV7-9	TGTGCCAGCAGCTTTTCGACGGGGTTGGACGAGCAGTACTTC	CASSFSTGLDEQYF
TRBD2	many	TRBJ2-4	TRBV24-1	TGTGCCACCCAGGAGGGAGGGGTGACCAAAAACATTCAGTACTTC	CATQEGGVTKNIQYF
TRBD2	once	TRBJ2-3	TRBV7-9	TGTGCCAGCAGCCCTGGGACTAGCGGCGCAGATACGCAGTATTTT	CASSPGTSGADTQYF
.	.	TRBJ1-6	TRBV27	TGTGCCAGCAGTGGGGTGAGCTCCTATAATTCACCCCTCCACTTT	CASSGVSSYNSPLHF
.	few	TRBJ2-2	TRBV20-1	TGCAGTGCTAGAGTAAGGGCCGGGGAGCTGTTTTTT	CSARVRAGELFF
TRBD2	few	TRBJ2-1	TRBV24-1	TGTGCCACCAGTGATTCGTCCCGGAGCGGGAGTACTTACAATGAGCAGTTCTTC	CATSDSSRSGSTYNEQFF
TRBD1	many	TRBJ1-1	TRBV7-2	TGTGCCAGCAGCTCTCCTCTCGGACAGGGGCTCTTCTTTGCTTTCTTT	CASSSPLGQGLFFAFF
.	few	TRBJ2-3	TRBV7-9	TGTGCCAGCAGCTTATCCGGACAGACCGCCGATACGCAGTATTTT	CASSLSGQTADTQYF
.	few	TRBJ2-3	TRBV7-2	TGTGCCAGCAGCTTAATGCGAGACACAGATACGCAGTATTTT	CASSLMRDTDTQYF
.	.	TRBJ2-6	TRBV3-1	TGTGCCAGCAGCCAGCCGTTCTCTGGGGCTGGGGCCAACGTCCTGACTTTC	CASSQPFSGAGANVLTF
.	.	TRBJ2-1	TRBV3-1	TGTGCCAGCAGCAGACGGGACTCCGGAATCGGAAATGAGCAGTTCTTC	CASSRRDSGIGNEQFF
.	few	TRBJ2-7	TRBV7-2	TGTGCCAGCAGCTGGGGGGTTGCGGCATACGAGCAGTACTTC	CASSWGVAAYEQYF
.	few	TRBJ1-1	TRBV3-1	TGTGCCAGCAGCCAAACGCTCCACACTGAAGCTTTCTTT	CASSQTLHTEAFF
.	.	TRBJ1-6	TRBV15	TGTGCCACCAGCAGGGGGGGAGTGAATACACCCCTCCACTTT	CATSRGGVNTPLHF
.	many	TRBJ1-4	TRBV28	TGTGCCAGCAGTTCGGACCGCCGGTACGAAAAACTGTTTTTT	CASSSDRRYEKLFF
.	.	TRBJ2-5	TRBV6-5	TGTGCCAGCAGTAACCTGCACGGTGAAGAGACCCAGTACTTC	CASSNLHGEETQYF
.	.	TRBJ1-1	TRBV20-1	TGCAGTAGTAACGAGGGACTCTCGAACACTGAAGCTTTCTTT	CSSNEGLSNTEAFF
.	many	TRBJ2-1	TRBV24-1	TGTGCCACCAGTGTGTCTGAGATCACTAACTTCTACAATGAGCAGTTCTTC	CATSVSEITNFYNEQFF
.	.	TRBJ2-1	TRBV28	TGTGCCAGCAGATTGACAGTAAATGAGCAGTTCTTC	CASRLTVNEQFF
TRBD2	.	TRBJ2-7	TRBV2	TGTGCCACCGGTAGGGGCGGGGGGGTCCGCGAGCAGTACTTC	CATGRGGGVREQYF
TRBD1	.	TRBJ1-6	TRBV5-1	TGCGCCAGCAACAGGGGAGGAGAAGAGGCCCTCCACTTT	CASNRGGEEALHF
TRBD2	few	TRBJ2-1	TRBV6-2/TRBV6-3	TGTGCCAGCAGTTATGAGGGAACTAGCGGGAGGTATAGCAATGAGCAGTTCTTC	CASSYEGTSGRYSNEQFF
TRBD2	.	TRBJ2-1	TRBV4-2	TGTGCCAGCAGCCAAGAAAGGACTAGCGGGAGAGATGAGCAGTTCTTC	CASSQERTSGRDEQFF
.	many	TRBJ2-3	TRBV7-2	TGTGCCAGCAGCTTAGCCACCACAGATACGCAGTATTTT	CASSLATTDTQYF
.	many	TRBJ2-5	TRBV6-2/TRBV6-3	TGTGCCAGCAGTTACCCTACCCAAGAGACCCAGTACTTC	CASSYPTQETQYF
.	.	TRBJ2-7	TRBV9	TGTGCCAGCAGCGTAGGGTCAGGGCCAAGCTCCTACGAGCAGTACTTC	CASSVGSGPSSYEQYF
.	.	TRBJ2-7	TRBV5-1	TGCGCCAGCAGGCTAACAACCGGGGCCGCCTACGAGCAGTACTTC	CASRLTTGAAYEQYF
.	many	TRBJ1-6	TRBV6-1	TGTGCCAGCAGTCTGACCCACGGATTAGATTCACCCCTCCACTTT	CASSLTHGLDSPLHF
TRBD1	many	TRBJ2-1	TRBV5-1	TGCGCCAGCAGCTTGGTAACAGGGGTTTCTAATGAGCAGTTCTTC	CASSLVTGVSNEQFF
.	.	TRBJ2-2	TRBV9	TGTGCCAGCAGCGTATTGGGCTACACCGGGGAGCTGTTTTTT	CASSVLGYTGELFF
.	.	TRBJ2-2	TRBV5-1	TGCGCCAGCAGCTTGTCCTTTACCGGGGAGCTGTTTTTT	CASSLSFTGELFF
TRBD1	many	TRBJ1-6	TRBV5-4	TGTGCCAGCAGCTTGGGACAGGGGAGCTCACCCCTCCACTTT	CASSLGQGSSPLHF
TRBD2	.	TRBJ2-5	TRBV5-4	TGTGCCATCAGCCTTGAACTAGCGGAGACCCAGTACTTC	CAISLELAETQYF
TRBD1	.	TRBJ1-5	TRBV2	TGTGCCAGCAGTAGACAGGGGGTAGGACAGCCCCAGCATTTT	CASSRQGVGQPQHF
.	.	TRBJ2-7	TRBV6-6	TGTGCCAGCACAGGGACAACCCAGACAGAGCAGTACTTC	CASTGTTQTEQYF
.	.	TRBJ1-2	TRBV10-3	TGTGCCACTCAACTGACCATGGACTATGGCTACACCTTC	CATQLTMDYGYTF
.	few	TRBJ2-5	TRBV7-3	TGTGCCAGCAGCTTAGAAGACGGACCAAGAGAGGCCCAGTACTTC	CASSLEDGPREAQYF
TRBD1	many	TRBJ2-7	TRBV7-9	TGTGCCAGCAGCTGGGGACAGGGTGGCTACGAGCAGTACTTC	CASSWGQGGYEQYF
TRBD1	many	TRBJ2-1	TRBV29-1	TGCAGCGTCCGCAACCCGGGACAGGCTAACAATGAGCAGTTCTTC	CSVRNPGQANNEQFF
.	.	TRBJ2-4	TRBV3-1	TGTGCCAGCAGCCAGGGGGTAAGGGACGCGACCAAAAACATTCAGTACTTC	CASSQGVRDATKNIQYF
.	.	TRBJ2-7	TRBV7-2	TGTGCCAGCAGCTTACCCTACCCCTACGAGCAGTACTTC	CASSLPYPYEQYF
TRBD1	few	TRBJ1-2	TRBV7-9	TGTGCCAGCAGCCTGGGAGGGGGCGGCTATGGCTACACCTTC	CASSLGGGGYGYTF
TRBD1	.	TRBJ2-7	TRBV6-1	TGTGCCAGCAGCGACGGACAGGACCCCCTCTCCTACGAGCAGTACTTC	CASSDGQDPLSYEQYF
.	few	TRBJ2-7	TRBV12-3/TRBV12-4	TGTGCCAGCAGCCTTGGCGTAGGGGGGAATAACGAGCAGTACTTC	CASSLGVGGNNEQYF
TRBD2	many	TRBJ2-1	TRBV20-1	TGCAGTGCTATTCCCGGGACTAGCGGACTCAATGAGCAGTTCTTC	CSAIPGTSGLNEQFF
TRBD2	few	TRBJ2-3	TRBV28	TGTGCCAGCAGTCTAAGCGGGAGTGCCTCAGATACGCAGTATTTT	CASSLSGSASDTQYF
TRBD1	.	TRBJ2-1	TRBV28	TGTGCCAGCTACACAACAGGGGGCGCCCGAGGTGAGCAGTTCTTC	CASYTTGGARGEQFF